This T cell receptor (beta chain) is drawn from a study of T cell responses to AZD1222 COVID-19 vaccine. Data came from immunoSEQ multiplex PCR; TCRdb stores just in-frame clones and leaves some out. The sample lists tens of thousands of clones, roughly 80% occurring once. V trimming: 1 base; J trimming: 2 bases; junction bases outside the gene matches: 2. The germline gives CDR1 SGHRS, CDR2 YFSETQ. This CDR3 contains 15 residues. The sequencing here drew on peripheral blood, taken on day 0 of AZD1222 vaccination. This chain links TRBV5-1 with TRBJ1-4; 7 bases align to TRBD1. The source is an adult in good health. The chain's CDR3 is CASSLQGGTNEKLFF. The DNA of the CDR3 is TGCGCCAGCAGCTTGCAAGGGGGCACTAATGAAAAACTGTTTTTT.